Presented here are 12 T cell receptor beta chains from one specimen sequenced in a study of cytomegalovirus exposure and HLA in healthy donors. TCRdb's table, derived via immunoSEQ multiplex PCR, lists solely in-frame clones and lacks some. The data contain about 120,000 clones, 86% of them singletons. Sequencing was done on a sample of PBMCs. These receptors came from a man aged 18 to 29 in good health and CMV-seronegative.

This chain connects TRBV12-5 to TRBJ1-5; D not resolved. Germline V CDR1 and CDR2: LGHNT, FRNRAP. This CDR3 spans 15 amino acids. Trimming took off 2 bases at V and 5 bases at J, with 13 bases between the two ends. The CDR3 coding sequence is TGTGCTAGTGGTTTGCCGGGAATTCCAGATCAGCCCCAGCATTTT. Encoded protein: CASGLPGIPDQPQHF.

The chain links TRBV19 to TRBJ2-3; D ambiguous. With 4 bases removed from V and 4 bases from J, the gap between germline ends came to 6 bases. The CDR3 has 12 amino acids. The germline V gene has CDR1 LNHDA and CDR2 SQIVND (reference sequence). CDR3 residues: CASSTSADTQYF. The CDR3 DNA is TGTGCCAGTAGTACGTCGGCAGATACGCAGTATTTT.

The chain joins TRBV20-1 to TRBJ1-3; D gene unclear. The length of the CDR3 is 11 residues. V was pared by 5 bases and J by 0 bases, with 2 bases between. Germline CDR1 DFQATT, CDR2 SNEGSKA (reference sequence). The CDR3 is CSAHSGNTIYF. Here the CDR3 DNA reads TGCAGTGCTCACTCTGGAAACACCATATATTTT.

V usage is TRBV2 and J usage is TRBJ2-7; 16 bases map to TRBD2. The CDR3 is 17 amino acids. CDR1 is SNHLY, CDR2 FYNNEI, per germline. V shed 6 bases and J 2 bases; nucleotides not matched to a gene: 7. In DNA form, the CDR3 reads TGTGCCAGCAGCCTGGGGACTAGCGGGAGGGGCGCCTACGAGCAGTACTTC. Translated: CASSLGTSGRGAYEQYF. The entire variable domain, with the rest obtained from reference TRBV2 and TRBJ2-7, is as follows: EPEVTQTPSHQVTQMGQEVILRCVPISNHLYFYWYRQILGQKVEFLVSFYNNEISEKSEIFDDQFSVERPDGSNFTLKIRSTKLEDSAMYFCASSLGTSGRGAYEQYFGPGTRLTVT.

This rearrangement joins TRBV5-6 to TRBJ1-5; TRBD1 matches 9 bases. V shed 1 base and J 6 bases; nucleotides not matched to a gene: 8. Germline CDR1 and CDR2: SGHDT and YYEEEE. The CDR3 sequence is 16 residues long. CDR3 in DNA: TGTGCCAGCAGCTTGTATTGGACAGGGGAGAGTCAGCCCCAGCATTTT. Translation: CASSLYWTGESQPQHF. Complete variable domain (other parts from reference TRBV5-6 and TRBJ1-5): DAGVTQSPTHLIKTRGQQVTLRCSPKSGHDTVSWYQQALGQGPQFIFQYYEEEERQRGNFPDRFSGHQFPNYSSELNVNALLLGDSALYLCASSLYWTGESQPQHFGDGTRLSIL.

The CDR3 nucleotides are TGTGCCACCAGCAGAGCCCCGGGGATGTCCGAGCAGTACTTC. This encodes CATSRAPGMSEQYF. The chain is built from TRBV15 and TRBJ2-7, with D possibly TRBD2 on 5 matching bases. The CDR3 consists of 14 residues. V shed 1 base and J shed 6 bases, with 13 bases lying between them. Germline V CDR1 and CDR2: LNHNV, YYDKDF (reference sequence).

The V and J genes are TRBV6-5 and TRBJ2-3; 8 bases line up with TRBD1. The ends lost 5 bases at V and 3 bases at J; junction bases unmatched: 7. Germline CDR1 and CDR2: MNHEY and SVGAGI. The CDR3 extends over 15 amino acids. Here the CDR3 reads CASSKSRQGTDTQYF. CDR3 nucleotides: TGTGCCAGCAGTAAGAGCAGACAGGGGACAGATACGCAGTATTTT.

CDR3 DNA: TGTGCCAGCAGAGGGGGACAGGGGGCTGGCGGGGAGCTGTTTTTT. Protein product: CASRGGQGAGGELFF. The chain joins TRBV6-5 to TRBJ2-2, with 12 bases aligning to TRBD1. J lost 7 bases, V lost 6 bases, and 6 bases had no gene match. Germline V gene lookup returns CDR1 MNHEY and CDR2 SVGAGI. CDR3 length: 15 residues.

CDR3 coding DNA: TGTGCCAACAGGGACTCCGGGACCGGGGAGCTGTTTTTT. This gives the protein CANRDSGTGELFF. The V and J genes are TRBV2 and TRBJ2-2; D might be TRBD1 or TRBD2, each matching 6 bases. Trimming pared 10 bases from V and 5 bases from J, leaving 14 bases between. This CDR3 has 13 residues. Looked up from germline, CDR1 is SNHLY and CDR2 is FYNNEI.

The chain uses TRBV10-1 and TRBJ2-5; D unresolved. This CDR3 region has 15 residues. V shed 0 bases and J shed 5 bases, with 13 bases lying between them. Germline values: CDR1 WNHNN, CDR2 SYGVQD (reference sequence). CDR3 residues: CASSESQSAEETQYF. The CDR3 nucleotides read TGCGCCAGCAGTGAGTCACAGTCCGCCGAGGAGACCCAGTACTTC.

In DNA form, the CDR3 reads TGTGCCAGTAGCCCTTCGAGGTCTTCCTACGAGCAGTACTTC. This encodes CASSPSRSSYEQYF. The rearrangement links TRBV19 to TRBJ2-7; D gene ambiguous. The CDR3 totals 14 residues. Germline values: CDR1 LNHDA, CDR2 SQIVND (reference sequence). Trimming shortened V by 6 bases and J by 1 base, and 13 bases separated the two germline ends.

This chain uses TRBV7-8 with TRBJ1-3, with TRBD1 identical over 9 bases. Germline CDR1 SGHVS, CDR2 FQNEAQ. The CDR3 is made up of 16 amino acids. With 5 bases clipped from V and 0 bases from J, the junction kept 5 bases outside the gene matches. CDR3 region: CASSSRQGDSGNTIYF. The CDR3 region has the DNA TGTGCCAGCAGCAGCCGACAGGGGGACTCTGGAAACACCATATATTTT.